These 25 T cell receptor beta chains came from one sample sequenced in a study of T-cell reconstitution after alpha-beta-depleted transplantation in children. Unique molecular identifiers were incorporated into the prepared TCRbeta library. TCRdb processed the PCR reads anew with MiXCR; each CDR3 protein has one entry. The sample yields about 640,000 distinct CDR3 sequences, 10% to 15% seen once. The source was PBMCs, mostly from graft donor cells, collected 360 days after TCRalphabeta/CD19-depleted stem cell transplant. These receptors were taken from a male patient aged 10 to 17 who had a stem cell transplant for acute myeloid leukemia, so the T cells may come from the graft donor.

In its sample, this clonotype was seen a few times. As DNA, the CDR3 is TGCGCCAGCAGCTGGGGGACTAGCGAAACCTACGAGCAGTACTTC. Its protein product is CASSWGTSETYEQYF. The chain combines TRBV5-1 with TRBJ2-7; 10 bases agree with TRBD2. After removal of 3 bases from V and 2 bases from J, the junction contained 5 bases not matched to a gene. Germline CDR1 and CDR2: SGHRS and YFSETQ. This CDR3 contains 15 residues.

This clonotype was observed at least ten times. This chain uses TRBV20-1 with TRBJ2-3; D not resolved. The germline V and J ends were trimmed by 1 base and 2 bases, with 4 bases remaining between them. The CDR3 is 12 residues long. The germline gives CDR1 DFQATT, CDR2 SNEGSKA (reference sequence). CDR3 region: CSARVSTDTQYF. As DNA, the CDR3 is TGCAGTGCTAGAGTCTCCACAGATACGCAGTATTTT.

The chain employs TRBV27 and TRBJ1-1, with D possibly being TRBD1 (5 bases). Germline CDR1 reads MNHEY; CDR2 reads SMNVEV (reference sequence). There are 15 residues in the CDR3. The ends were cut back, 1 base at V and 11 bases at J, with 20 bases in the middle. This chain's CDR3 is CASSLYPGPFTGAFF. The CDR3 DNA reads TGTGCCAGCAGTTTATATCCAGGGCCGTTTACGGGCGCTTTCTTT.

This clonotype was observed many times. The chain carries TRBV6-2 or TRBV6-3 and TRBJ2-7; either TRBD1 or TRBD2 may fit D (5 bases each). CDR3 length equals 13 residues. The germline V and J ends were trimmed by 6 bases and 7 bases, with 16 bases remaining between them. Looked up from germline, CDR1 is MNHEY and CDR2 is SVGEGT. The CDR3 reads CASSRWGSREQYF. The CDR3 bases are TGTGCCAGCAGCAGGTGGGGGTCTCGGGAGCAGTACTTC.

The chain has TRBV7-2 and TRBJ2-1; possibly TRBD2 for D (6 bases). This CDR3 is 15 amino acids long. Germline CDR1 and CDR2: SGHTA and FQGNSA. V was cut by 5 bases and J by 0 bases, with 11 bases left in between. CDR3: CASSRRDFSYNEQFF. The CDR3, as DNA: TGTGCCAGCAGCCGCCGGGACTTCTCCTACAATGAGCAGTTCTTC.

The chain employs TRBV10-3 and TRBJ2-1; 9 bases match TRBD1. Germline CDR1 and CDR2: ENHRY and SYGVKD. J gave up 9 bases and V 11 bases, and 17 bases lay outside the gene matches. The CDR3 is made up of 15 amino acids. Here the CDR3 reads CAVGQGLAALGEQFF. In DNA form, the CDR3 reads TGTGCCGTTGGACAGGGGCTAGCGGCACTCGGTGAGCAGTTCTTC.

V gene TRBV7-2 combines with J gene TRBJ1-3; 7 positions match TRBD1. This CDR3 is 15 amino acids long. Germline CDR1 is SGHTA and CDR2 is FQGNSA. V lost 5 bases, J lost 2 bases, and 6 bases stayed unmatched. For the CDR3, the DNA is TGTGCCAGCAGCCGGACCGGGACAGCTGGAAACACCATATATTTT. Its protein is CASSRTGTAGNTIYF.

The V gene is TRBV30, the J gene TRBJ2-7; TRBD1 matches at 9 bases. The CDR3 is 14 amino acids. V lost 2 bases, J lost 5 bases, and 7 bases stayed unmatched. The germline V gene has CDR1 GTSNPN and CDR2 SVGIG (reference sequence). This CDR3 reads CAWSKGQGIHEQYF. In nucleotides, the CDR3 is TGTGCCTGGAGTAAGGGACAGGGAATCCACGAGCAGTACTTC. Together with reference TRBV30 and TRBJ2-7, the CDR3 gives the full variable domain: SQTIHQWPATLVQPVGSPLSLECTVEGTSNPNLYWYRQAAGRGLQLLFYSVGIGQISSEVPQNLSASRPQDRQFILSSKKLLLSDSGFYLCAWSKGQGIHEQYFGPGTRLTVT.

This clonotype was observed a few times. This chain joins TRBV20-1 and TRBJ2-2; 13 positions agree with TRBD2. In germline, CDR1 is DFQATT, CDR2 SNEGSKA (reference sequence). The CDR3 is 17 amino acids. Losses at the gene ends were 5 bases for V and 5 bases for J; bases not matched to a gene: 11. The CDR3 DNA follows: TGCAGTGCTCCCTCATTACTAGCGGGAGGGAGAACCGGGGAGCTGTTTTTT. It specifies CSAPSLLAGGRTGELFF.

The CDR3 coding sequence is TGCAGTGCTAGTTCGGTAGAAGGGGCCGGGGAGCTGTTTTTT. Translation gives CSASSVEGAGELFF. The V gene is TRBV20-1, the J gene TRBJ2-2; D may be TRBD1 (5 bases). The germline V gene encodes CDR1 DFQATT and CDR2 SNEGSKA (reference sequence). The CDR3 has 14 amino acids. Trimming cost V 3 bases and J 6 bases, with 14 bases left between them.

This clonotype has a handful of counts. The rearrangement joins TRBV6-1 to TRBJ2-7; TRBD2 matches at 11 bases. Germline V gene sequence: CDR1 MNHNS, CDR2 SASEGT. The CDR3 consists of 15 residues. The trim removed 1 base at V and 6 bases at J, leaving 5 bases unmatched. The CDR3 spells CASSEGLAGGGEQYF. CDR3 nucleotide sequence: TGTGCCAGCAGTGAAGGTTTAGCGGGAGGGGGCGAGCAGTACTTC.

V is TRBV18 and J is TRBJ2-2; the D is unclear. Trimming took off 1 base at V and 4 bases at J, with 10 bases between the two ends. The germline V gene has CDR1 KGHSH and CDR2 LQKENI. This CDR3 has 15 amino acids. The DNA for the CDR3 is TGTGCCAGCTCACCACTGGGAATCAGCACCGGGGAGCTGTTTTTT. This translates into CASSPLGISTGELFF.

This clonotype was detected ten times or more. The chain couples TRBV28 to TRBJ1-3; D gene unclear. This CDR3 region has 15 residues. V was trimmed by 6 bases and J by 3 bases, leaving 15 bases between them. Germline loops: CDR1 MDHEN, CDR2 SYDVKM. The CDR3 sequence: CASSPPGEVGNTIYF. In DNA, the CDR3 is TGTGCCAGCAGCCCCCCCGGGGAGGTTGGAAACACCATATATTTT.

This clonotype has at least ten counts. The chain employs TRBV6-2 or TRBV6-3 and TRBJ2-6; D uncertain. This CDR3 contains 13 residues. V was trimmed by 6 bases and J by 0 bases, leaving 3 bases between them. From germline, CDR1 is MNHEY and CDR2 SVGEGT. In nucleotides, the CDR3 is TGTGCCAGCAGCATCTCTGGGGCCAACGTCCTGACTTTC. Translation: CASSISGANVLTF.

DNA of the CDR3: TGCAGCGTTGGTGCGGGAATCTCCTACAATGAGCAGTTCTTC. Translation gives CSVGAGISYNEQFF. The genes are TRBV29-1 and TRBJ2-1; D possibly corresponds to TRBD2 (6 bases). V lost 4 bases and J lost 0, with 10 bases in between. Germline CDR1 reads SQVTM; CDR2 reads ANQGSEA. The CDR3 spans 14 residues.

Only a few counts were recorded for this clonotype. The chain links TRBV5-1 to TRBJ2-1, with 9 positions matching TRBD2. The germline V gene has CDR1 SGHRS and CDR2 YFSETQ. V shed 2 bases, J shed 10 bases, and the junction held 4 bases outside the gene matches. The CDR3 is 13 amino acids. The CDR3 here is CASSFGGREEQFF. The CDR3 DNA follows: TGCGCCAGCAGCTTTGGCGGGAGGGAGGAGCAGTTCTTC.

The rearrangement uses TRBV28 and TRBJ2-7; TRBD2 matches at 14 bases. This CDR3 comprises 16 residues. Germline V gene sequence: CDR1 MDHEN, CDR2 SYDVKM. V shed 3 bases and J 5 bases; nucleotides not matched to a gene: 6. This chain's CDR3 is CASSFQTSGRDHEQYF. The CDR3 bases are TGTGCCAGCAGTTTCCAGACTAGCGGGAGGGACCACGAGCAGTACTTC.

V is TRBV18 and J is TRBJ2-7; 9 nucleotides line up with TRBD2. Germline V gene sequence: CDR1 KGHSH, CDR2 LQKENI. The ends lost 1 base at V and 3 bases at J; junction bases unmatched: 7. This CDR3 comprises 16 residues. The DNA of the CDR3 is TGTGCCAGCTCACCACTCCCGGCGGGAGGGAACTACGAGCAGTACTTC. Translation gives CASSPLPAGGNYEQYF.

Many counts were recorded for this clonotype. The chain has TRBV7-2 and TRBJ2-1; D call uncertain. Germline CDR1 SGHTA, CDR2 FQGNSA. The CDR3 runs to 14 residues. The V gene lost 5 bases and the J gene lost 2 bases, with 10 bases spanning the gap. The CDR3 DNA is TGTGCCAGCAGCAACTCTAGGGCCTACAATGAGCAGTTCTTC. It translates to CASSNSRAYNEQFF.

This clonotype was counted between two and nine times. The chain combines TRBV3-1 with TRBJ2-1; D not certain. CDR1 is LGHDT, CDR2 YNNKEL, per germline (reference sequence). V was cut by 6 bases and J by 7 bases, with 13 bases left in between. The CDR3 totals 13 residues. The CDR3 region is CASSAVLRNEQFF. Here the CDR3 DNA reads TGTGCCAGCAGTGCGGTGCTAAGGAATGAGCAGTTCTTC.

CDR3 in amino acids: CSVARTGGGYNEQFF. The DNA of the CDR3 is TGCAGCGTTGCCCGAACAGGGGGGGGTTACAATGAGCAGTTCTTC. This chain links TRBV29-1 with TRBJ2-1; possible D gene TRBD1, 8 bases. Germline loops: CDR1 SQVTM, CDR2 ANQGSEA. This CDR3 spans 15 amino acids. V was clipped by 4 bases and J by 4 bases, with 17 bases between them.

There are a few counts of this clonotype. The chain has TRBV7-2 and TRBJ2-1, with unresolved D. The germline CDR1 and CDR2 sequences are SGHTA and FQGNSA. V lost 6 bases and J lost 2, with 14 bases in between. This CDR3 spans 15 amino acids. This chain's CDR3 is CASSYLSTTYNEQFF. The CDR3 coding sequence is TGTGCCAGCAGTTATCTATCCACTACCTACAATGAGCAGTTCTTC.

This clonotype was observed a handful of times. The J gene is TRBJ2-1, the V gene TRBV11-3, with D hard to call. The V end lost 0 bases, the J end lost 10 bases, and 10 bases lay between the germline ends. CDR1 SGHNT and CDR2 YENEEA come from the germline V gene. This CDR3 is 13 amino acids long. CDR3 residues: CASSLDPDGEQFF. CDR3 DNA: TGTGCCAGCAGCTTAGATCCCGACGGAGAGCAGTTCTTC.

This clonotype came up a few times. This rearrangement joins TRBV28 to TRBJ2-6, with D tentatively TRBD1 (5 bases). CDR1 and CDR2 from the germline V gene are MDHEN and SYDVKM. The CDR3 totals 18 residues. V gave up 4 bases and J gave up 0 bases, with 16 bases separating them. The DNA for the CDR3 is TGTGCCAGCAGTTACTGGGGCGCAGACCTCTCTGGGGCCAACGTCCTGACTTTC. Translated: CASSYWGADLSGANVLTF. Complete variable domain (other parts from reference TRBV28 and TRBJ2-6): DVKVTQSSRYLVKRTGEKVFLECVQDMDHENMFWYRQDPGLGLRLIYFSYDVKMKEKGDIPEGYSVSREKKERFSLILESASTNQTSMYLCASSYWGADLSGANVLTFGAGSRLTVL.

The table lists this clonotype with many counts. The chain is built from TRBV12-3 or TRBV12-4 and TRBJ2-1; 8 bases line up with TRBD2. This CDR3 has 13 residues. The junction had 3 bases not matched to a gene; V was cut back by 5 bases and J by 6 bases. The CDR3 sequence: CASSGTSGNEQFF. In DNA form, the CDR3 reads TGTGCCAGCAGTGGAACTAGCGGCAATGAGCAGTTCTTC.